This T cell receptor beta chain comes out of a study of OX40 agonist ivuxolimab in advanced cancers. Assay used: immunoSEQ multiplex PCR; TCRdb lists only in-frame clones, some missing. The data contain 100,000 to 150,000 clones, 85% to 95% of them singletons. Regarding this clone: Its specificity is not known.

V was clipped by 1 base and J by 2 bases, with 9 bases between them. The CDR3 is 14 amino acids. Germline CDR1 ENHRY, CDR2 SYGVKD. Study-level results: At 0.1 to 3.0 mg/kg and by week 6, CD4+ and CD8+ T cells in the blood had expanded clonally. Among the nonresponders, some also had low normalized T-cell clonal expansion.

This material consisted of CD4+ or CD8+ T cells sorted from blood, taken in a trial of the OX40 agonist ivuxolimab. The J gene is TRBJ2-7, the V gene TRBV10-3; D is unclear. This clonotype was obtained from an adult with an advanced solid tumor such as melanoma, head and neck, liver or kidney cancer. The CDR3 spells CAISEWNRPYEQYF. CDR3 coding DNA: TGTGCCATCAGTGAGTGGAACAGACCCTACGAGCAGTACTTC.